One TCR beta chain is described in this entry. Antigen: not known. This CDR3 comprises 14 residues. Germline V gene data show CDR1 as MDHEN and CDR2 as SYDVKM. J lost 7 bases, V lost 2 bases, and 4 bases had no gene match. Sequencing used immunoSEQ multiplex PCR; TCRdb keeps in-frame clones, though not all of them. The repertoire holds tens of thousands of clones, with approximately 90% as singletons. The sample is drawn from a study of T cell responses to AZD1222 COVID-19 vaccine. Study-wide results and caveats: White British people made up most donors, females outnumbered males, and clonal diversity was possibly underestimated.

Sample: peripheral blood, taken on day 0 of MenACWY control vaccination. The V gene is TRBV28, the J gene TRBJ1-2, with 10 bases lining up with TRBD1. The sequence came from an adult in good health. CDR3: CASSLGTGVGGYTF. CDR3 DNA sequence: TGTGCCAGCAGTTTAGGGACAGGGGTAGGTGGCTACACCTTC.